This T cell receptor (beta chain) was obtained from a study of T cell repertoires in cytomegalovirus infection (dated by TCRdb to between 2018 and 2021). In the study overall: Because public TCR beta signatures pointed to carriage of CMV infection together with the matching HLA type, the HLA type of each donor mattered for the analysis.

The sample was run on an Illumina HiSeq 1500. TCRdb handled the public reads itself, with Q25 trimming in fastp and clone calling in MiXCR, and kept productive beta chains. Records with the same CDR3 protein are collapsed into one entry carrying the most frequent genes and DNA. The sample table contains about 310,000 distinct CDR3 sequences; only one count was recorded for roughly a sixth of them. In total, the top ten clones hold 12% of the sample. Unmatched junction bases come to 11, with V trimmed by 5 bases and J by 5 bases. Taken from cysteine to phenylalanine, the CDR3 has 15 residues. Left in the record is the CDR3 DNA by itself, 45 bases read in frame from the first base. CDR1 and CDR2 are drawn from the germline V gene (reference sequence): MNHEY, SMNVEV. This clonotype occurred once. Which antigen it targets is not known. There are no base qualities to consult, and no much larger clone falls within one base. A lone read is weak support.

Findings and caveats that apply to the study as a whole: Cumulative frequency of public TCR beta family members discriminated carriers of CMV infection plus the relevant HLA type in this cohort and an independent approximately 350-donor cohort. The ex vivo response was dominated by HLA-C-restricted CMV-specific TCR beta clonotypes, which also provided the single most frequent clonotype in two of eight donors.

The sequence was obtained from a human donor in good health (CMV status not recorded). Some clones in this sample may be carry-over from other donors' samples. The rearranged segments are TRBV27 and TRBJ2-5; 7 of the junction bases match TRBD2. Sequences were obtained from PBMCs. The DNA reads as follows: TGTGCCAGCAGTCCACGGTTGGGGGGAGGGGAGACCCAGTACTTC. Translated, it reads CASSPRLGGGETQYF.